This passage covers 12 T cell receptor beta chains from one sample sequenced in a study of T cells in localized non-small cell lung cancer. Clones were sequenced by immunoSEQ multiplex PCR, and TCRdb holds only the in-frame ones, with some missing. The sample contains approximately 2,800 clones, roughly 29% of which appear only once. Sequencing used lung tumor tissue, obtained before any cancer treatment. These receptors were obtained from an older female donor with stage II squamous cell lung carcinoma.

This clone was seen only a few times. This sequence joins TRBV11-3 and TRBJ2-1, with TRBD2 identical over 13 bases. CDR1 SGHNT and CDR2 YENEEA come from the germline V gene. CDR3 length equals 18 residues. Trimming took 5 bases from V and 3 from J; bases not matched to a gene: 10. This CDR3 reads CASSPSRTSGGYYNEQFF. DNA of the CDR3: TGTGCCAGCAGCCCTTCAAGGACTAGCGGGGGTTACTACAATGAGCAGTTCTTC.

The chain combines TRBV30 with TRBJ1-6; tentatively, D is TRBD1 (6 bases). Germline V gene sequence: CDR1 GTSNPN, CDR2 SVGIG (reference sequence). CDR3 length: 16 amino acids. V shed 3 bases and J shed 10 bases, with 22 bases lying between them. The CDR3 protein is CAWRVYLPRGNSPLHF. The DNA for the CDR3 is TGTGCCTGGAGAGTGTACCTACCCAGGGGTAACTCACCCCTCCACTTT.

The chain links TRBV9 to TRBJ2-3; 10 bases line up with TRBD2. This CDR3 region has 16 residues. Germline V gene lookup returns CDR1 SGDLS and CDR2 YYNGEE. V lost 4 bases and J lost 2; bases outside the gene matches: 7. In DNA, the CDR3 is TGTGCCAGCAGCTTTGGGACTAGCGCCATCACAGATACGCAGTATTTT. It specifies CASSFGTSAITDTQYF.

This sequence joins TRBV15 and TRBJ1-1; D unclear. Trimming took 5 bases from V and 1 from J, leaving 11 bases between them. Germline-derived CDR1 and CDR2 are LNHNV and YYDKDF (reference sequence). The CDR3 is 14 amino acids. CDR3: CATSSRYWNTEAFF. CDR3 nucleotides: TGTGCCACCAGCTCTCGGTATTGGAACACTGAAGCTTTCTTT.

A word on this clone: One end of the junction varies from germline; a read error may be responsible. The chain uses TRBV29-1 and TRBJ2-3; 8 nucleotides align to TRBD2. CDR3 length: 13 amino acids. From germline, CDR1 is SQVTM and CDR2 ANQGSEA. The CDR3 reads CSAGGGDTNTQYF. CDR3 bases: TGCAGTGCGGGGGGCGGAGACACAAATACGCAGTATTTT.

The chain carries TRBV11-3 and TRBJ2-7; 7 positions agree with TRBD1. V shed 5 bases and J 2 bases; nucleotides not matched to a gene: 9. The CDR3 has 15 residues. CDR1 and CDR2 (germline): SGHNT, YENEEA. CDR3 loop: CASSPWTGRTYEQYF. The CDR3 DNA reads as TGTGCCAGCAGCCCCTGGACAGGCCGAACCTACGAGCAGTACTTC.

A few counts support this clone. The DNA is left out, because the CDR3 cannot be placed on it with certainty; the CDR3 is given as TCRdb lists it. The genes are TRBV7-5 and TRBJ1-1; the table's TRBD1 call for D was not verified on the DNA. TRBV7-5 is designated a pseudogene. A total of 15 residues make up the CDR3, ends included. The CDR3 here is CASINWGRGSTEAFF.

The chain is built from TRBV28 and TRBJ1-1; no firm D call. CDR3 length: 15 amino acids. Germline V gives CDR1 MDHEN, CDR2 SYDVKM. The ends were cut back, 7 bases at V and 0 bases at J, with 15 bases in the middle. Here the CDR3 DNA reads TGTGCCAGCAAACTAAGGACGGTGATGAACACTGAAGCTTTCTTT. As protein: CASKLRTVMNTEAFF.

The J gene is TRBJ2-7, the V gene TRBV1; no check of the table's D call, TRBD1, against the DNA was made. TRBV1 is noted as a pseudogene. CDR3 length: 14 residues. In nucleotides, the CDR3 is TGCGCCAGCAGCCAGGAGGACAGGGGAGACGAGCAGTACTTC. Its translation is CASSQEDRGDEQYF.

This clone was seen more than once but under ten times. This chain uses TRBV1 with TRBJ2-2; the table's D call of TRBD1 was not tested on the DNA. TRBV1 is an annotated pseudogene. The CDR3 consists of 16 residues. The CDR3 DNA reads TGCGCCAGCAGCCAAGCGACAGGACCGAACACCGGGGAGCTGTTTTTT. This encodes CASSQATGPNTGELFF.

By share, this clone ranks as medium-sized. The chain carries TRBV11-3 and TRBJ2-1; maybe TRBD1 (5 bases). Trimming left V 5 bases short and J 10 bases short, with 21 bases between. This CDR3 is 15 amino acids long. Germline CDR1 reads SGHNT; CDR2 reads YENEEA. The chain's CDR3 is CASSQTGAVVEEQFF. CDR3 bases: TGTGCCAGCAGCCAAACAGGCGCGGTGGTTGAGGAGCAGTTCTTC.

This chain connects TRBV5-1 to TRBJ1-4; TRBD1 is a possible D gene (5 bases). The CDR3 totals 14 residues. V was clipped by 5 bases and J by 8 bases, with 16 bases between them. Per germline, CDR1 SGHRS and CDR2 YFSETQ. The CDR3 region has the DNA TGCGCCAGCAGTCTACAGGACCCGATAGAAAAACTGTTTTTT. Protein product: CASSLQDPIEKLFF. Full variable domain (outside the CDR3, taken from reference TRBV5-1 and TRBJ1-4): KAGVTQTPRYLIKTRGQQVTLSCSPISGHRSVSWYQQTPGQGLQFLFEYFSETQRNKGNFPGRFSGRQFSNSRSEMNVSTLELGDSALYLCASSLQDPIEKLFFGSGTQLSVL.